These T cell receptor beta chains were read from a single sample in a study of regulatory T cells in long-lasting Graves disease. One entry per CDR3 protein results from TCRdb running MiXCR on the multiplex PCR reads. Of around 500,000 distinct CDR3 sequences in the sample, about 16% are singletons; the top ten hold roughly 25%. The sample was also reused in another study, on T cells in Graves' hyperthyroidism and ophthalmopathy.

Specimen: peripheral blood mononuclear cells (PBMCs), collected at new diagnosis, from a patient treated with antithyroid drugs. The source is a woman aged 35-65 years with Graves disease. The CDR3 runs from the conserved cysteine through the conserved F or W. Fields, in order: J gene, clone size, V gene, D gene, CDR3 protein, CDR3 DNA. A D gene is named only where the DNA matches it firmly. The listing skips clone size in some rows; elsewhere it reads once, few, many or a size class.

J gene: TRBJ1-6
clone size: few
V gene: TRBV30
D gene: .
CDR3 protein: CARQPKEVLCNSPLHF
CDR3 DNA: TGTGCCCGACAACCGAAAGAGGTTTTATGTAATTCACCCCTCCACTTT

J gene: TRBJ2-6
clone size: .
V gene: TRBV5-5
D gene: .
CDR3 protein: CASSLGRGFSGANVLTF
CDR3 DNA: TGTGCCAGCAGCTTGGGAAGGGGATTCTCTGGGGCCAACGTCCTGACTTTC

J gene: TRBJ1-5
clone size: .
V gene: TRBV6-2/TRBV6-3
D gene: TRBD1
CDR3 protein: CASSVGTEFSNQPQHF
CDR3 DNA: TGTGCCAGCAGTGTAGGGACAGAGTTTAGCAATCAGCCCCAGCATTTT

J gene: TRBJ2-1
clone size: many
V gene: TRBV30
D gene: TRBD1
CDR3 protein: CATGTGWYNEQFF
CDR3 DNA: TGTGCCACCGGGACAGGGTGGTACAATGAGCAGTTCTTC

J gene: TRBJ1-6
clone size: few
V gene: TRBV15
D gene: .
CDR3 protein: CATRPQGGSYNSPLHF
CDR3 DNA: TGTGCCACCAGACCACAGGGAGGGTCCTATAATTCACCCCTCCACTTT

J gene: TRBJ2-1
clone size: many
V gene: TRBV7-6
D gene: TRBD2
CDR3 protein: CASSTVAGGPVGEQFF
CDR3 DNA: TGTGCCAGCAGCACGGTAGCGGGGGGCCCCGTAGGGGAGCAGTTCTTC

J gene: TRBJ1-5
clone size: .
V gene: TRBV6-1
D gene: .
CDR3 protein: CASSRTGMDQPQHF
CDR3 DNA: TGTGCCAGCAGTCGAACAGGGATGGATCAGCCCCAGCATTTT

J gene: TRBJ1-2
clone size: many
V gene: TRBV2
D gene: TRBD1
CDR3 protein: CASSRTGGRYGYTF
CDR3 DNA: TGTGCCAGCAGTCGGACAGGGGGAAGATATGGCTACACCTTC

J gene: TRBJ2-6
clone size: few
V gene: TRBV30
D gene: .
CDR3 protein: CAWSPWGIRSGANVLTF
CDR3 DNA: TGTGCCTGGAGTCCCTGGGGCATCCGCTCTGGGGCCAACGTCCTGACTTTC

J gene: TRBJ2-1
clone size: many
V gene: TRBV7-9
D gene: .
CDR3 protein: CASSLEGNNEQFF
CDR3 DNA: TGTGCCAGCAGCTTAGAGGGGAACAATGAGCAGTTCTTC

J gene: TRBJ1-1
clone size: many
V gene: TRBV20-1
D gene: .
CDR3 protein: CSALGGLVAEAFF
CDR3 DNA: TGCAGTGCCCTCGGGGGGCTAGTGGCTGAAGCTTTCTTT

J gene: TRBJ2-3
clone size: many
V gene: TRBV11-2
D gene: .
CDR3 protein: CASTVGGFTDTQYF
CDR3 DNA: TGTGCCAGCACCGTAGGAGGGTTCACAGATACGCAGTATTTT

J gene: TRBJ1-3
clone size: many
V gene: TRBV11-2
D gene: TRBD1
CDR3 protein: CASSQQGFGNTIYF
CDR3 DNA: TGTGCCAGCAGCCAACAGGGGTTTGGAAACACCATATATTTT

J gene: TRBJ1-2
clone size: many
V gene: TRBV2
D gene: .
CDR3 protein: CASRRQELAYGYTF
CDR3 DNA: TGTGCCAGCAGAAGACAGGAATTGGCTTATGGCTACACCTTC

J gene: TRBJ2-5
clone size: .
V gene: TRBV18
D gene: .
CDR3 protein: CASSPPGGLGRMETQCF
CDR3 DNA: TGTGCCAGCTCACCACCGGGGGGCCTGGGTAGGATGGAGACCCAGTGCTTC

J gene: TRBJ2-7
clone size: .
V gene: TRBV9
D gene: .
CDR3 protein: CASSPPTGGGSYEQYF
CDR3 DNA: TGTGCCAGCAGCCCACCTACCGGGGGCGGGTCCTACGAGCAGTACTTC

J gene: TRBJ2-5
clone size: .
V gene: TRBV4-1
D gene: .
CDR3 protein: CASSQLGVGQETQYF
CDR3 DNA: TGCGCCAGCAGCCAACTTGGGGTTGGTCAAGAGACCCAGTACTTC

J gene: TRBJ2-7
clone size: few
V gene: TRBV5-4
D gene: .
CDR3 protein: CAGSLGREYEQYF
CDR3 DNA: TGTGCCGGCAGCTTGGGTAGGGAGTACGAGCAGTACTTC

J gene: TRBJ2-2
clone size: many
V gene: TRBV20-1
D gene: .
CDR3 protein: CSAREPTAPAWELFF
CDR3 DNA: TGCAGTGCTAGAGAGCCAACGGCCCCCGCGTGGGAGCTGTTTTTT

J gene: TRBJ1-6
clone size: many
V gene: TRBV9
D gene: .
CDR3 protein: CASSAGDRTPIDHSPLHF
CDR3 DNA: TGTGCCAGCAGCGCCGGCGACAGAACTCCTATCGATCATTCACCCCTCCACTTT

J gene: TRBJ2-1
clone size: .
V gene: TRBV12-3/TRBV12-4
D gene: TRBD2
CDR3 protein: CASSWGGSSYNERFF
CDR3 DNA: TGTGCCAGCAGTTGGGGCGGGAGCTCCTACAATGAGCGGTTCTTC

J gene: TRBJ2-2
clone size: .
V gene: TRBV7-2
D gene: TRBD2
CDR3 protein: CASSPQGLAGPWELFF
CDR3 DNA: TGTGCCAGCAGCCCGCAAGGACTAGCGGGACCATGGGAGCTGTTTTTT